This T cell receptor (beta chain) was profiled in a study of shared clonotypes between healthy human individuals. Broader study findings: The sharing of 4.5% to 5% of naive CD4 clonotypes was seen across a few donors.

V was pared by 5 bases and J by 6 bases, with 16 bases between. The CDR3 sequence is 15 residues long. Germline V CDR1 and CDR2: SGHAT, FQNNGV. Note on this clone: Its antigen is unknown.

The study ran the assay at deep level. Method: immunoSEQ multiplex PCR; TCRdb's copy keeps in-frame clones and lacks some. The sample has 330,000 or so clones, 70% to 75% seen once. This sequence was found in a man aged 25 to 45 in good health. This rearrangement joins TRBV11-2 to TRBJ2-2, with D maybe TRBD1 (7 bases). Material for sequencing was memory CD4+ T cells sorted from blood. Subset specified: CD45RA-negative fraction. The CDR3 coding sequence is TGTGCCAGCAGCCAGCGCCAGGGGGGTGCCGGGGAGCTGTTTTTT. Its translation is CASSQRQGGAGELFF.